The rows below give T cell receptor beta chains drawn from one sample of a study of T cells in Graves' hyperthyroidism and ophthalmopathy. TCRdb re-called the multiplex PCR reads with MiXCR, one entry per CDR3 protein. The sample lists hundreds of thousands of distinct CDR3 sequences, roughly 19% seen once, with under 45% in the top ten. Material for sequencing was blood. Every receptor here comes from a man aged 45 to 65 with Graves' ophthalmopathy. CDR3s include the opening cysteine and the closing phenylalanine or tryptophan. Fields, in order: CDR3 DNA, CDR3 protein, clone size, V gene, D gene, J gene. The D gene is left open where the match is weak. Some rows mark clone size as missing; the rest say once, few, many or name a class of expanded clone.

CDR3 DNA: TGTGCCAGCAGTCCGACCGGCGGGTCGTATTATGAGCAGTTCTTC; CDR3 protein: CASSPTGGSYYEQFF; clone size: once; V gene: TRBV27; D gene: -; J gene: TRBJ2-1
CDR3 DNA: TGTGCCAGTAGTATACTAGCTGCTAGCACAGATACGCAGTATTTT; CDR3 protein: CASSILAASTDTQYF; clone size: few; V gene: TRBV19; D gene: -; J gene: TRBJ2-3
CDR3 DNA: TGTGCCAGCAGCTTGACTTATGGCTACACCTTC; CDR3 protein: CASSLTYGYTF; clone size: many; V gene: TRBV7-2; D gene: -; J gene: TRBJ1-2
CDR3 DNA: TGTGCCAGCAGCGTAGAACACAGGGCTGGAAACACCATATATTTT; CDR3 protein: CASSVEHRAGNTIYF; clone size: few; V gene: TRBV9; D gene: -; J gene: TRBJ1-3
CDR3 DNA: TGTGCCAGCGAAGGACTAGCGGGCAGCACAGATACGCAGTATTTT; CDR3 protein: CASEGLAGSTDTQYF; clone size: many; V gene: TRBV2; D gene: TRBD2; J gene: TRBJ2-3
CDR3 DNA: TGCAGTGCTAGGGGCTCGGGGAGTAACCCTGAAAAACTGTTTTTT; CDR3 protein: CSARGSGSNPEKLFF; clone size: -; V gene: TRBV20-1; D gene: -; J gene: TRBJ1-4
CDR3 DNA: TGTGCCAGCAGCAGCCTGGACTCCCACTCGGGGAATGAGCAGTTCTTC; CDR3 protein: CASSSLDSHSGNEQFF; clone size: many; V gene: TRBV9; D gene: -; J gene: TRBJ2-1
CDR3 DNA: TGTGCCAGCAGTTTATACAGGGGGAACACTGAAGCTTTCTTT; CDR3 protein: CASSLYRGNTEAFF; clone size: -; V gene: TRBV27; D gene: TRBD1; J gene: TRBJ1-1
CDR3 DNA: TGTGCCAGCAGTGGCAGGGCGGGAGGTAGGAACACCGGGGAGCTGTTTTTT; CDR3 protein: CASSGRAGGRNTGELFF; clone size: -; V gene: TRBV6-1; D gene: TRBD2; J gene: TRBJ2-2
CDR3 DNA: TGTGCCAGCAGTGCAGGTCCCGCAAACTATGGCTACACCTTC; CDR3 protein: CASSAGPANYGYTF; clone size: few; V gene: TRBV6-1; D gene: -; J gene: TRBJ1-2
CDR3 DNA: TGTGCCAGCAGCCTTGACAGGGCCGGGCCCACAGATACGCAGTATTTT; CDR3 protein: CASSLDRAGPTDTQYF; clone size: few; V gene: TRBV7-9; D gene: TRBD1; J gene: TRBJ2-3
CDR3 DNA: TGTGCCAGCAGTTTAACGGGAGGGGAAGGAGAGACCCAGTACTTC; CDR3 protein: CASSLTGGEGETQYF; clone size: -; V gene: TRBV12-3/TRBV12-4; D gene: TRBD2; J gene: TRBJ2-5
CDR3 DNA: TGCGCCAGCAGCTCCCCGGGGAGGACAGTGGGGAATGAGCAGCTCTTC; CDR3 protein: CASSSPGRTVGNEQLF; clone size: -; V gene: TRBV4-1; D gene: -; J gene: TRBJ2-1
CDR3 DNA: TGTGCCAGCAGCTCACAGGGTCAGGAGACCCAGTACTTC; CDR3 protein: CASSSQGQETQYF; clone size: many; V gene: TRBV7-8; D gene: -; J gene: TRBJ2-5
CDR3 DNA: TGTGCCAGCAGTGGGGACAGGATGATCAATACCCAGCATTTT; CDR3 protein: CASSGDRMINTQHF; clone size: few; V gene: TRBV27; D gene: TRBD1; J gene: TRBJ1-5
CDR3 DNA: TGTGCCAGCTCCGACAGGGCAAATGAAAAACTGTTTTTT; CDR3 protein: CASSDRANEKLFF; clone size: -; V gene: TRBV6-2/TRBV6-3; D gene: TRBD1; J gene: TRBJ1-4
CDR3 DNA: TGTGCCAGCAGCCTGGGGAGACTAACTGAGCAGTTCTTC; CDR3 protein: CASSLGRLTEQFF; clone size: many; V gene: TRBV11-2; D gene: -; J gene: TRBJ2-1
CDR3 DNA: TGCAGTGCTAGGGTAGCGGGCTACGAGCAGTACTTC; CDR3 protein: CSARVAGYEQYF; clone size: many; V gene: TRBV20-1; D gene: TRBD2; J gene: TRBJ2-7
CDR3 DNA: TGTGCCAGCAGTAAAAGGGCAGGGGTCACTGAAGCTTTCTTT; CDR3 protein: CASSKRAGVTEAFF; clone size: few; V gene: TRBV7-2; D gene: -; J gene: TRBJ1-1
CDR3 DNA: TGTGCCAGGAAACGACAGGGGGGGACTGAAGCTTTCTTT; CDR3 protein: CARKRQGGTEAFF; clone size: -; V gene: TRBV19; D gene: TRBD1; J gene: TRBJ1-1
CDR3 DNA: TGTGCCACCAGGCCGGGACTAGCGGGAGGAGTTGAGCAGTTCTTC; CDR3 protein: CATRPGLAGGVEQFF; clone size: many; V gene: TRBV24-1; D gene: TRBD2; J gene: TRBJ2-1
CDR3 DNA: TGTGCCAGCAGCTTGGGAATAGCCAAAAACATTCAGTACTTC; CDR3 protein: CASSLGIAKNIQYF; clone size: -; V gene: TRBV7-2; D gene: -; J gene: TRBJ2-4
CDR3 DNA: TGTGCCAGCAGTCCGACAGACTCCTACAATGAGCAGTTCTTC; CDR3 protein: CASSPTDSYNEQFF; clone size: -; V gene: TRBV7-9; D gene: -; J gene: TRBJ2-1
CDR3 DNA: TGTGCCAGCAGCCTTCAGACCCCTGAAGCTTTCTTT; CDR3 protein: CASSLQTPEAFF; clone size: many; V gene: TRBV7-9; D gene: -; J gene: TRBJ1-1
CDR3 DNA: TGTGCCAGCAGTTCGACAGGGGAATCCTACGAGCAGTACTTC; CDR3 protein: CASSSTGESYEQYF; clone size: many; V gene: TRBV28; D gene: TRBD1; J gene: TRBJ2-7
CDR3 DNA: TGTGCCAGCAGTGGGGGACAGGGGCTCATTTATGGCTACACCTTC; CDR3 protein: CASSGGQGLIYGYTF; clone size: few; V gene: TRBV12-3/TRBV12-4; D gene: TRBD1; J gene: TRBJ1-2
CDR3 DNA: TGCGCCAGCAGCCAAGTTTTAAGCGCCGGCAATGAGCAGTTCTTC; CDR3 protein: CASSQVLSAGNEQFF; clone size: -; V gene: TRBV4-1; D gene: -; J gene: TRBJ2-1
CDR3 DNA: TGTGCCAGCAGGCTGACAGATAAAGCTCAGCCCCAGCATTTT; CDR3 protein: CASRLTDKAQPQHF; clone size: -; V gene: TRBV12-3/TRBV12-4; D gene: -; J gene: TRBJ1-5
CDR3 DNA: TGTGCCAGCAGTGGGGGTAGCGGGAGTTTTTCCTACGAGCAGTACTTC; CDR3 protein: CASSGGSGSFSYEQYF; clone size: -; V gene: TRBV6-1; D gene: TRBD2; J gene: TRBJ2-7
CDR3 DNA: TGTGCCAGCAGCGTTGTCGACAGGGGAGGCACCGGGGAGCTGTTTTTT; CDR3 protein: CASSVVDRGGTGELFF; clone size: many; V gene: TRBV9; D gene: TRBD1; J gene: TRBJ2-2
CDR3 DNA: TGTGCCAGCAGCGACAGCCCCGGGCATGAGCAGTTCTTC; CDR3 protein: CASSDSPGHEQFF; clone size: few; V gene: TRBV9; D gene: -; J gene: TRBJ2-1
CDR3 DNA: TGCGCCAGCAGCTATGCCTACGAGCAGTACTTC; CDR3 protein: CASSYAYEQYF; clone size: -; V gene: TRBV5-1; D gene: -; J gene: TRBJ2-7
CDR3 DNA: TGTGCCAGCAGCCCGGGTCCTCGGGGGGGCAATGAGCAGTTCTTC; CDR3 protein: CASSPGPRGGNEQFF; clone size: few; V gene: TRBV5-6; D gene: TRBD2; J gene: TRBJ2-1
CDR3 DNA: TGTGCCAGCAGCGTAGTTCCTGGGCTTAATGAGCAGTTCTTC; CDR3 protein: CASSVVPGLNEQFF; clone size: few; V gene: TRBV9; D gene: -; J gene: TRBJ2-1
CDR3 DNA: TGTGCCAGCAGTCCGGGACCCAAAGAGACCCAGTACTTC; CDR3 protein: CASSPGPKETQYF; clone size: -; V gene: TRBV2; D gene: -; J gene: TRBJ2-5
CDR3 DNA: TGTGCCAGCAGTACGGGACTCCTCGTCTCCTACAATGAGCAGTTCTTC; CDR3 protein: CASSTGLLVSYNEQFF; clone size: many; V gene: TRBV12-3/TRBV12-4; D gene: -; J gene: TRBJ2-1
CDR3 DNA: TGCGCCAGCAGCTCCCGACAGGGGGCGGACACTGAAGCTTTCTTT; CDR3 protein: CASSSRQGADTEAFF; clone size: many; V gene: TRBV5-1; D gene: TRBD1; J gene: TRBJ1-1
CDR3 DNA: TGTGCCACCAGTGGGGGGGGGGCAGGGGAACATGAGCAGTTCTTC; CDR3 protein: CATSGGGAGEHEQFF; clone size: once; V gene: TRBV24-1; D gene: -; J gene: TRBJ2-1
CDR3 DNA: TGTGCCAGCAGCCAAATCGGGGCAGGGGCTATCGGAGAGACCCAGTACTTC; CDR3 protein: CASSQIGAGAIGETQYF; clone size: many; V gene: TRBV3-1; D gene: -; J gene: TRBJ2-5
CDR3 DNA: TGTGCCAGCAGCTTAGGGACAGGCAGTAGCAATCAGCCCCAGCATTTT; CDR3 protein: CASSLGTGSSNQPQHF; clone size: -; V gene: TRBV7-6; D gene: TRBD1; J gene: TRBJ1-5
CDR3 DNA: TGTGCCAGCAGCCCAAACCGACTAGCGGGTTCGACAGATACGCAGTATTTT; CDR3 protein: CASSPNRLAGSTDTQYF; clone size: few; V gene: TRBV7-3; D gene: TRBD2; J gene: TRBJ2-3
CDR3 DNA: TGTGCCAGCAGCTCACAGGGGGGCACCTACGAGCAGTACTTC; CDR3 protein: CASSSQGGTYEQYF; clone size: many; V gene: TRBV7-2; D gene: TRBD1; J gene: TRBJ2-7
CDR3 DNA: TGTGCCAGCAGCGTAGGACAAGAGACCCAGTACTTC; CDR3 protein: CASSVGQETQYF; clone size: many; V gene: TRBV9; D gene: -; J gene: TRBJ2-5
CDR3 DNA: TGCGCCAGCAGCCCAGCTTTAGCAGCCCAAGAGACCCAGTACTTC; CDR3 protein: CASSPALAAQETQYF; clone size: -; V gene: TRBV4-1; D gene: -; J gene: TRBJ2-5
CDR3 DNA: TGCAGTGCTCCCCTGGGTCGAGTACCCTACGAGCAGTACTTC; CDR3 protein: CSAPLGRVPYEQYF; clone size: many; V gene: TRBV20-1; D gene: -; J gene: TRBJ2-7
CDR3 DNA: TGTGCCAGTATCCGGACAGGTCTGAACACTGAAGCTTTCTTT; CDR3 protein: CASIRTGLNTEAFF; clone size: -; V gene: TRBV19; D gene: TRBD1; J gene: TRBJ1-1
CDR3 DNA: TGTGCCAGCAACACACAGGGGGCTTATGGCTACACCTTC; CDR3 protein: CASNTQGAYGYTF; clone size: many; V gene: TRBV28; D gene: TRBD1; J gene: TRBJ1-2
CDR3 DNA: TGCAGTGCGGATAGGCAGGACAGGGGGGACGAGCAGTACTTC; CDR3 protein: CSADRQDRGDEQYF; clone size: many; V gene: TRBV20-1; D gene: TRBD1; J gene: TRBJ2-7
CDR3 DNA: TGTGCCAGCAGGAGACCGGGACTAGCGGAACCCACAGATACGCAGTATTTT; CDR3 protein: CASRRPGLAEPTDTQYF; clone size: -; V gene: TRBV11-2; D gene: TRBD2; J gene: TRBJ2-3
CDR3 DNA: TGTGCCAGCAGCTCCTCCAGGGTACTGGCCAAAAACATTCAGTACTTC; CDR3 protein: CASSSSRVLAKNIQYF; clone size: many; V gene: TRBV7-8; D gene: -; J gene: TRBJ2-4
CDR3 DNA: TGTGCCAGCGGAAAAGCCGGGACGGCCTCCTACGAGCAGTACTTC; CDR3 protein: CASGKAGTASYEQYF; clone size: -; V gene: TRBV6-1; D gene: -; J gene: TRBJ2-7
CDR3 DNA: TGCGCCAGCAGCCCATGGACTAGCGGATTCCAAGAGACCCAGTACTTC; CDR3 protein: CASSPWTSGFQETQYF; clone size: many; V gene: TRBV5-1; D gene: TRBD2; J gene: TRBJ2-5
CDR3 DNA: TGTGCCAGCAGTTTCCCCCGGGGACTAGCGGAACCCACAGATACGCAGTATTTT; CDR3 protein: CASSFPRGLAEPTDTQYF; clone size: -; V gene: TRBV27; D gene: TRBD2; J gene: TRBJ2-3
CDR3 DNA: TGCGCCAGCAGCTTGGGCGGGTTCAACACAGATACGCAGTATTTT; CDR3 protein: CASSLGGFNTDTQYF; clone size: few; V gene: TRBV5-1; D gene: -; J gene: TRBJ2-3
CDR3 DNA: TGTGCCAGCAGCATGAACCGGGACAGGGGGCGAGAGCAGTACTTC; CDR3 protein: CASSMNRDRGREQYF; clone size: many; V gene: TRBV7-9; D gene: TRBD1; J gene: TRBJ2-7
CDR3 DNA: TGTGCCAGCAACTTCGCCCAGGACCCTTCCTACGAGCAGTACTTC; CDR3 protein: CASNFAQDPSYEQYF; clone size: many; V gene: TRBV7-2; D gene: -; J gene: TRBJ2-7